This T cell receptor (beta chain) originates from a study of T cells in women clearing cervical HPV infection. Overall study findings and caveats: Repertoire richness, not evenness, was significantly elevated in CIN3+ cases versus controls.

This CDR3 is built from 12 residues. Germline assignment: CDR1 GTSNPN and CDR2 SVGIG (reference sequence). Points on this clone: What it recognizes is unknown. The read falls 3 residues short of the CDR3 end, and the missing part is taken from the germline J gene.

Using immunoSEQ multiplex PCR, the repertoire was profiled, and TCRdb retains in-frame clones only, with some absent. This sample's table reports some 40,000 clones. The clonotype originates from a woman aged 18 to 75 with a cervical HPV16 infection that either progressed to CIN3+ or cleared (not recorded which). This chain joins TRBV30 and TRBJ2-4, with unresolved D. The sample was blood buffy coat. CDR3: CAWATQNYGQYF. CDR3 bases read: TGTGCCTGGGCGACTCAGAACTATGGT.